The T cell receptor (beta chain) described here comes from a study of CD8 T cells in Susac syndrome. Reverse transcription of 0.5 to 1 ug RNA was performed with random hexamers. Across 54 Vbeta and 13 Jbeta, TCR beta CDR3 was amplified with immunoSEQ multiplex PCR. TCRdb called the immunoSEQ multiplex PCR reads again in MiXCR, with one record for every CDR3 protein. The table includes around 200,000 distinct CDR3 sequences, about 94% detected once. V shed 7 bases and J shed 4 bases, with 24 bases lying between them. The CDR3 loop spans 17 amino acids. Germline V gene data show CDR1 as SGHTA and CDR2 as FQGTGA.

This chain links TRBV7-3 with TRBJ2-3; D perhaps matches TRBD2 (7 bases). Sequenced material: CD8+ T cells from PBMCs. This clonotype was sampled from a human donor with multiple sclerosis. CDR3 DNA sequence: TGTGCCAGCACCAAAAGAGGAAGGGGGGGGGCCCCAGATACGCAGTATTTT. Translating gives CASTKRGRGGAPDTQYF.